A single sample is the source of the 15 T cell receptor beta chains below, sequenced in a study of shared clonotypes between healthy human individuals (dated by TCRdb to 2018 to 2021). The library was built by means of the immunoSEQ multiplex PCR assay. This is the immuneACCESS table as TCRdb keeps it, with only in-frame sequences that have V and J called. A part of the clones is gone; compared with another copy, unresolved V genes explain less than half, and the rest is unexplained. Across this sample there are tens of thousands of clones, with about 61% seen only once. The top ten clonotypes cover under 65% of the sample. Sequencing input: memory CD8+ T cells sorted from blood. The sample's cell subset or site label, in plain terms: CD45RO+ cells pooled with CCR7-negative TemRA cells. These receptors all come from a man aged 25-45 years in good health.

The rearrangement links TRBV7-9 to TRBJ2-1; TRBD2 aligns across 15 bases. Per germline, CDR1 SEHNR and CDR2 FQNEAQ (reference sequence). Trimming took 6 bases from V and 5 from J; bases not matched to a gene: 8. The CDR3 loop spans 17 amino acids. The CDR3 DNA is TGTGCCAGCAGTAAAGGACTAGCGGGAGGGCCGCACAATGAGCAGTTCTTC. Translation: CASSKGLAGGPHNEQFF.

The chain joins TRBV7-2 to TRBJ2-1; D gene ambiguous. Between the trimmed V and J ends, which lost 4 bases and 10 bases, there was a span of 17 bases. This CDR3 region has 14 residues. Germline assignment: CDR1 SGHTA and CDR2 FQGNSA. The CDR3, as DNA: TGTGCCAGCAGCTCAGTGGGCAACAAAAAGGAGCAGTTCTTC. Amino acids: CASSSVGNKKEQFF. The full variable domain, in which reference TRBV7-2 and TRBJ2-1 provide the parts outside the CDR3, is GAGVSQSPSNKVTEKGKDVELRCDPISGHTALYWYRQSLGQGLEFLIYFQGNSAPDKSGLPSDRFSAERTGGSVSTLTIQRTQQEDSAVYLCASSSVGNKKEQFFGPGTRLTVL.

This clone was counted a single time. This chain uses TRBV29-1 with TRBJ2-7, with D maybe TRBD1 (6 bases). Germline assignment: CDR1 SQVTM and CDR2 ANQGSEA. The CDR3 sequence is 13 residues long. Trimming cost V 3 bases and J 6 bases, with 15 bases left between them. In DNA form, the CDR3 reads TGCAGCGTTGAGGGCAGGGGATTGGTCGAGCAGTACTTC. Amino acid sequence: CSVEGRGLVEQYF.

The V and J genes are TRBV11-2 and TRBJ2-1; the D gene is possibly TRBD2 (6 bases). The CDR3 length is 15 residues. CDR1 and CDR2 from the germline V gene are SGHAT and FQNNGV. Deletions cut 5 bases from V and 2 bases from J, with 13 bases between. CDR3 coding DNA: TGTGCCAGCAGCCCCTGGGGAGGCGCCTACAATGAGCAGTTCTTC. Its translation: CASSPWGGAYNEQFF.

With respect to this clone: Other DNA sequences in this sample translate to the same CDR3. The chain couples TRBV5-4 to TRBJ1-1, with D unclear. Trimming left V 1 base short and J 7 bases short, with 5 bases between. Germline CDR1 reads SGHNT; CDR2 reads YYREEE (reference sequence). CDR3 size: 11 residues. The CDR3 sequence: CASSLLGEAFF. CDR3 bases: TGTGCCAGCAGCTTGCTGGGTGAAGCTTTCTTT. Complete variable domain (other parts from reference TRBV5-4 and TRBJ1-1): ETGVTQSPTHLIKTRGQQVTLRCSSQSGHNTVSWYQQALGQGPQFIFQYYREEENGRGNFPPRFSGLQFPNYSSELNVNALELDDSALYLCASSLLGEAFFGQGTRLTVV.

The chain recombines TRBV2 with TRBJ1-5; the D is unclear. Germline V gene sequence: CDR1 SNHLY, CDR2 FYNNEI. V lost 6 bases, J lost 4 bases, and 10 bases lay in between. The CDR3 has 13 residues. Here the CDR3 DNA reads TGTGCCAGCAGAACGGATCTTAATCAGCCCCAGCATTTT. Protein: CASRTDLNQPQHF.

The chain employs TRBV9 and TRBJ1-2, with D unclear. The germline gives CDR1 SGDLS, CDR2 YYNGEE. V lost 3 bases, J lost 6 bases, and 12 bases lay in between. The CDR3 is 13 amino acids. Written as DNA, the CDR3 is TGTGCCAGCAGCGCCGAGCGGAGAGATGGCTACACCTTC. Translation: CASSAERRDGYTF.

The J gene is TRBJ1-5, the V gene TRBV11-2; D is unresolved. The germline gives CDR1 SGHAT, CDR2 FQNNGV. The CDR3 totals 13 residues. V was clipped by 1 base and J by 2 bases, with 3 bases between them. In nucleotides, the CDR3 is TGTGCCAGCAGCTTAGCCGGCAATCAGCCCCAGCATTTT. It codes for CASSLAGNQPQHF.

The rearrangement joins TRBV5-1 to TRBJ1-4, with 9 positions matching TRBD1. The V and J ends lost 0 bases and 3 bases, in that order; junction bases with no gene match: 3. The V gene's germline CDR1 is SGHRS and CDR2 YFSETQ. The CDR3 covers 16 residues. CDR3 sequence reads: CASSLDRGLSNEKLFF. The CDR3, as DNA: TGCGCCAGCAGCTTGGACAGGGGGCTTTCTAATGAAAAACTGTTTTTT.

The genes are TRBV28 and TRBJ2-7, with a tentative D call TRBD2 (5 bases). Germline assignment: CDR1 MDHEN and CDR2 SYDVKM. CDR3 size: 15 residues. Trimming removed 5 bases at V and 2 bases at J, with 16 bases between. The CDR3 sequence: CASSGSGLLPYEQYF. The DNA for the CDR3 is TGTGCCAGCAGTGGGTCGGGGTTGCTCCCCTACGAGCAGTACTTC.

Judged by abundance, this clone is medium-sized (0.01 to 0.1%). This rearrangement joins TRBV4-3 to TRBJ2-1, with 10 bases fitting TRBD1. J gave up 4 bases and V 5 bases, and 8 bases lay outside the gene matches. There are 16 residues in the CDR3. Looked up from germline, CDR1 is LGHNA and CDR2 is YSLEER. CDR3 coding DNA: TGCGCCAGCAGCGAGAAGGACAGGGGGGGTTACAATGAGCAGTTCTTC. Amino acids: CASSEKDRGGYNEQFF.

This chain connects TRBV2 to TRBJ2-4; TRBD2 is a possible D gene (6 bases). Per the germline V gene, CDR1 is SNHLY and CDR2 is FYNNEI. Trimming removed 6 bases from V and 9 bases from J, with 15 bases in between. The CDR3 has 13 amino acids. In DNA, the CDR3 is TGTGCCAGCAGCCCCCTCCCCGGGGGCATTCAGTACTTC. Protein sequence: CASSPLPGGIQYF. The full variable domain, completed using reference TRBV2 and TRBJ2-4, is EPEVTQTPSHQVTQMGQEVILRCVPISNHLYFYWYRQILGQKVEFLVSFYNNEISEKSEIFDDQFSVERPDGSNFTLKIRSTKLEDSAMYFCASSPLPGGIQYFGAGTRLSVL.

J is TRBJ1-1 and V is TRBV9; no reliable D call. Germline loops: CDR1 SGDLS, CDR2 YYNGEE. V was pared by 4 bases and J by 5 bases, with 18 bases between. This CDR3 has 15 amino acids. CDR3 DNA sequence: TGTGCCAGCAGCCCCAATTCTTGGGGTGGGACTGAAGCTTTCTTT. Translating gives CASSPNSWGGTEAFF.

Only one count was recorded for this clone. The CDR3 DNA reads as TGTGCCAGCAGCGAAAAGGGGAATACTCTCTACGAGCAGTACTTC. It specifies CASSEKGNTLYEQYF. V is TRBV7-8 and J is TRBJ2-7; maybe TRBD1 (5 bases). Germline lookup yields CDR1 SGHVS and CDR2 FQNEAQ. This CDR3 is built from 15 residues. Trimming shortened V by 5 bases and J by 3 bases, and 17 bases separated the two germline ends.

As regards this clone: The sample carries other DNA sequences with the same CDR3. The genes are TRBV9 and TRBJ2-5, with D perhaps matching TRBD1 (5 bases). CDR1 and CDR2 from the germline V gene are SGDLS and YYNGEE. The CDR3 extends over 13 amino acids. The V end was cut by 4 bases, the J end by 5 bases, with 12 bases between. CDR3 coding DNA: TGTGCCAGCAGCCAGGCTCCAGGGGAGACCCAGTACTTC. The encoded protein is CASSQAPGETQYF.